The entry below describes one T cell receptor (beta chain). What this receptor recognizes is not known. No qualities accompany the bases; no much larger clone lies one base away. TCR beta CDR3 regions were amplified from RNA transcripts for repertoire sequencing. The first round was an RT-PCR using HTBI primers with the Qiagen OneStep RT-PCR kit, and this first round was followed by a second-round multiplex PCR, then size selection and purification. Libraries were sequenced on an Illumina HiSeq2000 using paired-end 100 bp reads. Concerning the study's data processing: SOAPnuke was used to process the reads, removing any read that contained adapters or uncalled bases, had a mean Phred below 15, or lacked an exact match to the constant primer or identifier. COPE v1.2.5 was used to merge high-quality paired reads. Each unique nucleotide sequence was defined as a clonotype, and clonotypes were aligned to IMGT TRB V, D and J references with MiTCR v1.1. Analysis was restricted to V-J combinations with a frequency above 0.0001, which covered about 99% of repertoires. For each V-J combination, a TCR clonal expansion and chaos score was defined as F50 clonal expansion divided by the chaos observed in the TCRdist matrix. Welch's t-statistics and random forest were used to reduce features to about a dozen V-J combinations, which were fed into a naive Bayes classifier. The similarity between thyroid and blood repertoires was quantified using the Morisita-Horn index. TCRdb itself trimmed the public reads at Q25 with fastp, ran MiXCR and retained productive beta chains. Identical CDR3 protein sequences are pooled into one entry, listed with their most common genes and DNA. The authors' filters were not applied to this entry. A total of more than 1,000,000 distinct CDR3 sequences appear in this sample, roughly 35% of them only once. The ten largest make up over 8.5% of the sample.

The data stem from a study of Graves' ophthalmopathy and Graves' hyperthyroidism (dated by TCRdb to 2017 to 2018). About the full investigation: Hyperthyroidism was considered stable if no progression to ophthalmopathy occurred within 18 months of follow-up. In over five hyperthyroidism patients, the T-cell repertoires found in thyroid tissue were compared with those found in blood. The study used signatures of the TCR beta repertoire to tell Graves' ophthalmopathy apart from Graves' hyperthyroidism and to predict which patients would progress to ophthalmopathy. An independent validation cohort was composed of some 19 hyperthyroidism patients and roughly 16 patients who later progressed from hyperthyroidism to ophthalmopathy. In total, some 140 blood samples were TCR-sequenced: 40 to 45 ophthalmopathy, under 85 hyperthyroidism and about 17 hyperthyroidism-to-ophthalmopathy patients. To explore V-J signatures distinguishing ophthalmopathy from hyperthyroidism, a discovery set of 100 or so patients (43 ophthalmopathy, over 55 stable hyperthyroidism) was enrolled. Once sampling was done, hyperthyroidism patients were given methimazole at a starting dose of 30 mg daily, while ophthalmopathy patients were given high-dose intravenous methylprednisolone. Results the study describes overall, beyond this receptor: Ophthalmopathy was separated from stable hyperthyroidism by the 13-signature model with around 88% sensitivity and around 81% specificity in cross-validation and with 80%/75% in the test set. No statistical method was used to predetermine the sample size, and group allocation was not hidden from the investigators. In validation, the model predicted ophthalmopathy progression with 70.59% sensitivity and less than 80% specificity; about a dozen predicted patients were CT-confirmed with GO in a median of approximately six months. Most of the expanded thyroid clonotypes with a frequency above 0.001 were also detected in blood, and it was suggested that the thyroid immune response may be reflected by blood repertoires.

Patients with hyperthyroidism were aged 18 to 65 years, had been newly diagnosed, and had a disease duration of less than 2 months. Patients with other autoimmune diseases, uncontrolled infections, pregnancy or lactation were excluded. Diagnosis relied on clinical symptoms, serum thyroxine, TRAb, thyroid ultrasound and orbital computed tomography. Total RNA was extracted with Trizol reagent and quality-checked on an Agilent 2100 Bioanalyzer. Looking up the germline V gene yields CDR1 LGHNA and CDR2 YSLEER. The CDR3 spans 14 residues, from the cysteine through the phenylalanine. Here the CDR3 DNA is all that survives: 42 bases in frame from base 1. The trim is 1 base for V and 4 bases for J, with a gap of 11 bases between the germline ends.

The sequence was obtained from an adult man with Graves' hyperthyroidism. This receptor chain uses TRBV4-3 and TRBJ2-7, with the D gene not confidently named. Sequenced input: peripheral blood or thyroid tissue (not recorded which). The CDR3 region has the sequence CASSQAVQDYEQYF. The DNA is TGCGCCAGCAGCCAAGCAGTCCAGGATTACGAGCAGTACTTC.